The clone carrying this T cell receptor beta chain has only a few counts. The source of the sample is a study of blood T cells in healthy people across ages. A second roughly 6 to 12 cycle PCR used barcoded and J-beta primers. TCRdb re-analysed the 5' RACE reads in MiXCR, keeping a single row per CDR3 protein. The profile shows some 1.4 million distinct CDR3 sequences, 42% of them singletons. The germline gives CDR1 SQVTM, CDR2 ANQGSEA. V shed 3 bases, J shed 9 bases, and the junction held 9 bases outside the gene matches. The CDR3 extends over 13 amino acids. The clonotype originates from a woman aged 18-29 years in good health. Sequencing input: blood. This chain joins TRBV29-1 and TRBJ2-7; 9 bases map to TRBD1. CDR3 protein: CSVDGQGRDAQYF. CDR3 coding DNA: TGCAGCGTTGATGGACAGGGGAGAGACGCGCAGTACTTC.